The 9 T cell receptor beta chains listed next were all sequenced from one sample in a study of blood T cells in healthy people across ages. Primed by a sample-barcoded 5' primer and a J-beta primer mix, a second PCR proceeded for about 7 to 11 cycles. A single record per CDR3 protein comes from TCRdb applying MiXCR to the 5' RACE reads. The sample yields 750,000 to 950,000 distinct CDR3 sequences, about 53% seen once. The sequenced material came from blood. Every receptor here comes from an older man in good health.

Note on this clonotype: Its ends do not fully match the called genes, so a read error is possible. The CDR3 bases are TGTGCCAGCAGCTTATGGGGGGTTGCCTACAATGTGCAGTTCTTC. Amino acid sequence: CASSLWGVAYNVQFF. V usage is TRBV7-8 and J usage is TRBJ2-1; possible D gene TRBD2, 6 bases. Germline V lookup: CDR1 SGHVS, CDR2 FQNEAQ. CDR3 length: 15 amino acids.

This clonotype has only one observation. Germline and junction disagree at one end, which may indicate a read error. The V call is TRBV27, the J call TRBJ2-1; no definite D call. CDR3 length: 13 amino acids. Germline V lookup: CDR1 MNHEY, CDR2 SMNVEV (reference sequence). The CDR3 bases are TGTGCCAGCAGTCCCTTGTCCTCTGCGCGAGAGTACTTC. As protein: CASSPLSSAREYF.

The V call is TRBV7-8, the J call TRBJ2-5; 9 bases are a match to TRBD1. The CDR3 loop spans 12 amino acids. From germline, CDR1 is SGHVS and CDR2 FQNEAQ. With V trimmed by 1 base and J by 13 bases, 4 bases remained unmatched. In DNA, the CDR3 is TGTGCCAGCAGCTTAGGAGGGACAGGGACGTACTTC. This encodes CASSLGGTGTYF.

The V gene is TRBV5-1, the J gene TRBJ2-1; D gene unclear. This CDR3 region has 14 residues. The V gene's germline CDR1 is SGHRS and CDR2 YFSETQ. Trimming pared 1 base from V and 7 bases from J, leaving 12 bases between. CDR3 nucleotide sequence: TGCGCCAGCAGCTTGTTTCAGTCACGTAATGAGCAGTTCTTC. Translation gives CASSLFQSRNEQFF.

The V gene is TRBV20-1, the J gene TRBJ1-2, with 9 bases fitting TRBD1. The CDR3 spans 14 residues. The ends lost 5 bases at V and 4 bases at J; junction bases unmatched: 8. Per the germline V gene, CDR1 is DFQATT and CDR2 is SNEGSKA (reference sequence). The CDR3 sequence is CSAGPGQGFYGYTF. As DNA, the CDR3 is TGCAGTGCTGGCCCGGGACAGGGCTTCTATGGCTACACCTTC.

This clonotype was seen only a few times. The genes are TRBV2 and TRBJ1-6; D is unresolved. Between the trimmed V and J ends, which lost 8 bases and 0 bases, there was a span of 14 bases. The germline V gene encodes CDR1 SNHLY and CDR2 FYNNEI. This CDR3 region has 16 residues. CDR3 DNA sequence: TGTGCCAGCTCTAGGGAAGAGGTCTCCTATAATTCACCCCTCCACTTT. Translating it yields CASSREEVSYNSPLHF.

J is TRBJ2-1 and V is TRBV11-1; 9 bases match TRBD2. The germline CDR1 and CDR2 sequences are SGHAT and FQDESV (reference sequence). The CDR3 has 18 amino acids. Trimming cost V 6 bases and J 0 bases; bases outside gene matches: 12. This CDR3 reads CASSSTVLAGSSYNEQFF. The CDR3 nucleotides read TGTGCCAGCAGTAGTACGGTACTAGCGGGTAGCTCCTACAATGAGCAGTTCTTC.

The gene calls are TRBV2 and TRBJ2-5; 8 nucleotides agree with TRBD2. V gave up 5 bases and J gave up 3 bases; unmatched junction bases: 14. Germline lookup yields CDR1 SNHLY and CDR2 FYNNEI. The CDR3 is 17 amino acids. CDR3 DNA sequence: TGTGCCAGCAGTCTCTTCCTCAGCGGGAGAGGGGAAGAGACCCAGTACTTC. Encoded protein: CASSLFLSGRGEETQYF.

This clonotype was found a few times. The chain couples TRBV10-3 to TRBJ2-1; 9 bases map to TRBD2. V trimming: 6 bases; J trimming: 3 bases; junction bases outside the gene matches: 6. The germline V gene has CDR1 ENHRY and CDR2 SYGVKD. CDR3 size: 15 residues. CDR3 region: CAISPGLAIYNEQFF. The CDR3 nucleotides are TGTGCCATCAGCCCCGGACTAGCGATCTACAATGAGCAGTTCTTC.